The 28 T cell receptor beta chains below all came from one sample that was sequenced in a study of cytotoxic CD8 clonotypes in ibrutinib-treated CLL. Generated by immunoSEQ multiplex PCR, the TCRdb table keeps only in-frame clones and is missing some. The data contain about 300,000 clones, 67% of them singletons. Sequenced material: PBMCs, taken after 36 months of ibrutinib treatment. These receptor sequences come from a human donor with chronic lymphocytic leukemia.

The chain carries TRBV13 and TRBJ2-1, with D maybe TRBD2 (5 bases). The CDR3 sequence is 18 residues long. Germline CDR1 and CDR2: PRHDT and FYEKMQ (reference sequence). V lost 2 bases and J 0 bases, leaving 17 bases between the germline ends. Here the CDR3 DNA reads TGTGCCAGCAGCTTAAAGCAGCGGACTCTCCTCTCCTACAATGAGCAGTTCTTC. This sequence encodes CASSLKQRTLLSYNEQFF. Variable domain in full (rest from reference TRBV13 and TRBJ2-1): AAGVIQSPRHLIKEKRETATLKCYPIPRHDTVYWYQQGPGQDPQFLISFYEKMQSDKGSIPDRFSAQQFSDYHSELNMSSLELGDSALYFCASSLKQRTLLSYNEQFFGPGTRLTVL.

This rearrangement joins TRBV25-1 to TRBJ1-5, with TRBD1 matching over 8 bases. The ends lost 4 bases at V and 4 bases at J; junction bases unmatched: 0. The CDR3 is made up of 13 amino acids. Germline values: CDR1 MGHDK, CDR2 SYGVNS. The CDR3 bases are TGTGCCAGCAGTGGACAGGGGAATCAGCCCCAGCATTTT. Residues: CASSGQGNQPQHF. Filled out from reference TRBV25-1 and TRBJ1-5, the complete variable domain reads EADIYQTPRYLVIGTGKKITLECSQTMGHDKMYWYQQDPGMELHLIHYSYGVNSTEKGDLSSESTVSRIRTEHFPLTLESARPSHTSQYLCASSGQGNQPQHFGDGTRLSIL.

In nucleotides, the CDR3 is TGCGCCAGCAGCCCCACAGGGGAAAGCTATGGCTACACCTTC. The encoded protein is CASSPTGESYGYTF. The rearrangement joins TRBV5-1 to TRBJ1-2, with 7 bases lining up with TRBD1. Germline V lookup: CDR1 SGHRS, CDR2 YFSETQ. The CDR3 runs to 14 residues. J lost 4 bases, V lost 4 bases, and 7 bases had no gene match.

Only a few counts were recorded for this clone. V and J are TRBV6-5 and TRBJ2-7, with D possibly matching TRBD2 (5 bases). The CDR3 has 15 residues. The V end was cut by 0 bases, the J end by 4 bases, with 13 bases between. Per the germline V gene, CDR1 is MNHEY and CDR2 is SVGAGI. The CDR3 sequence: CASSYSEGASYEQYF. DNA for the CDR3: TGTGCCAGCAGTTACTCTGAGGGTGCTTCATACGAGCAGTACTTC.

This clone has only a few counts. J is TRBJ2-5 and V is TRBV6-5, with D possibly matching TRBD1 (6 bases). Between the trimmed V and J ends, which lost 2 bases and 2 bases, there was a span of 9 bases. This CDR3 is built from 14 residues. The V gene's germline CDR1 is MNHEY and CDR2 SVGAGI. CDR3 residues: CASSYGTMQETQYF. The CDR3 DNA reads TGTGCCAGCAGTTACGGGACAATGCAAGAGACCCAGTACTTC.

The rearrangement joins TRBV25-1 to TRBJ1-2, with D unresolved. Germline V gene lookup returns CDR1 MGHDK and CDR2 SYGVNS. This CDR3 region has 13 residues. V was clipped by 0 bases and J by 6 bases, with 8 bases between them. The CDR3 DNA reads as TGTGCCAGCAGTGAATATAGCCGGGATGGCTACACCTTC. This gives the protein CASSEYSRDGYTF.

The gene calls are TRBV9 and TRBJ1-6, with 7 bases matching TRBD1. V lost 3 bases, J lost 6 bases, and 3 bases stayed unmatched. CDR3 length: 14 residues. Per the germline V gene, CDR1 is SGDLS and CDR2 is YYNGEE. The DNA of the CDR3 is TGTGCCAGCAGCGCAAGGGGGCCTAATTCACCCCTCCACTTT. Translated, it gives CASSARGPNSPLHF. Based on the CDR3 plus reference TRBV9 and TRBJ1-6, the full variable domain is DSGVTQTPKHLITATGQRVTLRCSPRSGDLSVYWYQQSLDQGLQFLIQYYNGEERAKGNILERFSAQQFPDLHSELNLSSLELGDSALYFCASSARGPNSPLHFGNGTRLTVT.

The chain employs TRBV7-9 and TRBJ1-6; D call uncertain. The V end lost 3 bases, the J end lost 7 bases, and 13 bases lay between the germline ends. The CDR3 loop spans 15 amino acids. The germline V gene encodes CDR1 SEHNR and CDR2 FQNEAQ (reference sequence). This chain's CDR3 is CASSFTSSSNSPLHF. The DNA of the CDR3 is TGTGCCAGCAGCTTCACCAGCTCCTCCAATTCACCCCTCCACTTT.

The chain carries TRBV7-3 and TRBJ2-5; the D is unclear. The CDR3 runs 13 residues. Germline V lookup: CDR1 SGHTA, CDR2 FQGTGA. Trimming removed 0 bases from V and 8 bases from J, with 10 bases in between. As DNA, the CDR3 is TGTGCCAGCAGCTTAACAGGTCAAGGAACCCAGTACTTC. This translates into CASSLTGQGTQYF.

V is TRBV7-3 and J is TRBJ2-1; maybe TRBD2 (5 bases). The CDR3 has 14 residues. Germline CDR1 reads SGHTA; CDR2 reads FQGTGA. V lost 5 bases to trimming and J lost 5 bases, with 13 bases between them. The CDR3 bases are TGTGCCAGCAGCGGAGGACCCCCGGACAATGAGCAGTTCTTC. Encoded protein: CASSGGPPDNEQFF. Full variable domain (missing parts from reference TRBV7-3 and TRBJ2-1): GAGVSQTPSNKVTEKGKYVELRCDPISGHTALYWYRQSLGQGPEFLIYFQGTGAADDSGLPNDRFFAVRPEGSVSTLKIQRTERGDSAVYLCASSGGPPDNEQFFGPGTRLTVL.

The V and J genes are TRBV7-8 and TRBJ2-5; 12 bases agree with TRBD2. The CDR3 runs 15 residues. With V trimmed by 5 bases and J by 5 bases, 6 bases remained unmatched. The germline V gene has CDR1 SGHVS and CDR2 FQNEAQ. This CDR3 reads CASSQTSGRGETQYF. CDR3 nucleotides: TGTGCCAGCAGCCAGACTAGCGGGAGAGGGGAGACCCAGTACTTC. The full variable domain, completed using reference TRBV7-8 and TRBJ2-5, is GAGVSQSPRYKVAKRGQDVALRCDPISGHVSLFWYQQALGQGPEFLTYFQNEAQLDKSGLPSDRFFAERPEGSVSTLKIQRTQQEDSAVYLCASSQTSGRGETQYFGPGTRLLVL.

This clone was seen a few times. The CDR3 region is CASSLAMGFQETQYF. The CDR3 DNA follows: TGCGCCAGCAGCTTGGCTATGGGCTTCCAAGAGACCCAGTACTTC. V and J are TRBV5-1 and TRBJ2-5; D ambiguous. Germline V gives CDR1 SGHRS, CDR2 YFSETQ. The V end was cut by 0 bases, the J end by 1 base, with 10 bases between. The CDR3 loop spans 15 amino acids.

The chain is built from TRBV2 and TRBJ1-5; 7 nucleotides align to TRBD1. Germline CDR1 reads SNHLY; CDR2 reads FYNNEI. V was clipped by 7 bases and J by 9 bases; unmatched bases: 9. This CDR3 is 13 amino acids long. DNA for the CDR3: TGTGCCAGCACTGGGACAGCCAGCGGGCCCCAGCATTTT. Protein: CASTGTASGPQHF.

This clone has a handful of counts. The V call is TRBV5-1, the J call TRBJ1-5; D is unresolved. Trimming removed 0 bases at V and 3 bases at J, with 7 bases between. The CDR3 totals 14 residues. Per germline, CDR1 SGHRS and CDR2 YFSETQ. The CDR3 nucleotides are TGCGCCAGCAGCTTGGACAGTAACAATCAGCCCCAGCATTTT. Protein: CASSLDSNNQPQHF.

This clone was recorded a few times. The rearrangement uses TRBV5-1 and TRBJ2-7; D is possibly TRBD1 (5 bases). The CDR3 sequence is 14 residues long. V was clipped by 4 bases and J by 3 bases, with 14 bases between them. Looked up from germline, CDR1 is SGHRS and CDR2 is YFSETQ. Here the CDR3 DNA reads TGCGCCAGCAGCCCGACGTGGGGCCTCTACGAGCAGTACTTC. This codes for CASSPTWGLYEQYF.

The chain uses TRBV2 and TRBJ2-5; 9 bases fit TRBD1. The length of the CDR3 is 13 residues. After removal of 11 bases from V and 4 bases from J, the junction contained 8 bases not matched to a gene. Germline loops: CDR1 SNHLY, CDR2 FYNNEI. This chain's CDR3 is CAGMDRGGETQYF. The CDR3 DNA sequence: TGTGCCGGGATGGACAGGGGAGGAGAGACCCAGTACTTC. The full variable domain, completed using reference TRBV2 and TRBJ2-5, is EPEVTQTPSHQVTQMGQEVILRCVPISNHLYFYWYRQILGQKVEFLVSFYNNEISEKSEIFDDQFSVERPDGSNFTLKIRSTKLEDSAMYFCAGMDRGGETQYFGPGTRLLVL.

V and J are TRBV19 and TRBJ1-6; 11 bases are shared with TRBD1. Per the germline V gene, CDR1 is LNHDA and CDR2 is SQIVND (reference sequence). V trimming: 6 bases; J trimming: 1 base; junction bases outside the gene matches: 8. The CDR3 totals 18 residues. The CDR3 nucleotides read TGTGCCAGTAGGCCAGGGACAGGGGGAACGTCCTATAATTCACCCCTCCACTTT. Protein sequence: CASRPGTGGTSYNSPLHF.

CDR3 DNA sequence: TGTGCCAGCTCGCTTTGGGGGGCTACCTACGAGCAGTACTTC. Translation: CASSLWGATYEQYF. The chain joins TRBV28 to TRBJ2-7; D may be TRBD1 or TRBD2 (6 bases each). The germline gives CDR1 MDHEN, CDR2 SYDVKM. The CDR3 is 14 amino acids. V gave up 8 bases and J gave up 2 bases, with 16 bases separating them.

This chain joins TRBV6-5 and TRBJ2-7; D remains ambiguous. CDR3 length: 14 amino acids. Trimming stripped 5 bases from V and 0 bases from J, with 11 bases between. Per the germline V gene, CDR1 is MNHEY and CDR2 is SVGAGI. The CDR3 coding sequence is TGTGCCAGCAGTACTCAAAGGAACTCCTACGAGCAGTACTTC. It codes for CASSTQRNSYEQYF.

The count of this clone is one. CDR3 bases: TGTGCCAGCTCACGGAACACCGGGTCCCGGAAAATTGCTAACTATGGCTACACCTTC. Translating gives CASSRNTGSRKIANYGYTF. The chain joins TRBV18 to TRBJ1-2; D remains unclear. Germline-derived CDR1 and CDR2 are KGHSH and LQKENI. Trimming pared 4 bases from V and 0 bases from J, leaving 24 bases between. The CDR3 is 19 residues long.

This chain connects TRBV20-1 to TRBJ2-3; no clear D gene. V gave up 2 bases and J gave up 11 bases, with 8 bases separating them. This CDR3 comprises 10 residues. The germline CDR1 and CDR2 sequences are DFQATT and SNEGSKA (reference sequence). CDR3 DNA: TGCAGTGCTAGATGGGCGGAGCAGTATTTT. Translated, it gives CSARWAEQYF.

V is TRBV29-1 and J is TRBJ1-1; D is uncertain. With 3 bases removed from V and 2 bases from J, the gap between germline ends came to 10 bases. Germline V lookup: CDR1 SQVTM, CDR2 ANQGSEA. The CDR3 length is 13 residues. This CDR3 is CSVEAHDNTEAFF. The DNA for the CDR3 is TGCAGCGTTGAGGCACACGACAACACTGAAGCTTTCTTT. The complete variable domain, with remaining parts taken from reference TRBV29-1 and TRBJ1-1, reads SAVISQKPSRDICQRGTSLTIQCQVDSQVTMMFWYRQQPGQSLTLIATANQGSEATYESGFVIDKFPISRPNLTFSTLTVSNMSPEDSSIYLCSVEAHDNTEAFFGQGTRLTVV.

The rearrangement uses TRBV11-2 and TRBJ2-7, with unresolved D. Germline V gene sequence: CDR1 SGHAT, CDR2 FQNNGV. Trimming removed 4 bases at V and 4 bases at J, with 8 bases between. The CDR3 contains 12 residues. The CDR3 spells CASSWAPYEQYF. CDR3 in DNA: TGTGCCAGCAGCTGGGCCCCGTACGAGCAGTACTTC.

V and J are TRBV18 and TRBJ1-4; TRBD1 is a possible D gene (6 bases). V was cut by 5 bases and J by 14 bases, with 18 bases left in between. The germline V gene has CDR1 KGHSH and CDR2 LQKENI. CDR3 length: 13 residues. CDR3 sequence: CASSRRGTGRLFF. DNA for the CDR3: TGTGCCAGCTCAAGAAGGGGCACAGGGCGTCTGTTTTTT.

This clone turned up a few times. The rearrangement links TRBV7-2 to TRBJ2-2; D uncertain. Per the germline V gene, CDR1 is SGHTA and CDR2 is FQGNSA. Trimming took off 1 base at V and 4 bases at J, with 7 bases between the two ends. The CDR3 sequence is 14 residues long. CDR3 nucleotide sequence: TGTGCCAGCAGCTTAGTTGTATCCACCGGGGAGCTGTTTTTT. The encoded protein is CASSLVVSTGELFF.

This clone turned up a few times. The CDR3 region has the DNA TGTGCCAGCAGCGTAGGACGGGGGATTTACAATGAGCAGTTCTTC. It yields the protein CASSVGRGIYNEQFF. V gene TRBV9 combines with J gene TRBJ2-1, with D maybe TRBD2 (6 bases). The germline V gene has CDR1 SGDLS and CDR2 YYNGEE. The CDR3 extends over 15 amino acids. Trimming cost V 0 bases and J 4 bases, with 11 bases left between them.

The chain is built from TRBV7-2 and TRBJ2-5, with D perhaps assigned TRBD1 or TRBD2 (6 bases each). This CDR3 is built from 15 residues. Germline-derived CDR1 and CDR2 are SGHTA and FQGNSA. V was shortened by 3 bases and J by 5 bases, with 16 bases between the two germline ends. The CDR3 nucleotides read TGTGCCAGCAGCTTGGGTAGCGGAGGGGGGGAGACCCAGTACTTC. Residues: CASSLGSGGGETQYF.

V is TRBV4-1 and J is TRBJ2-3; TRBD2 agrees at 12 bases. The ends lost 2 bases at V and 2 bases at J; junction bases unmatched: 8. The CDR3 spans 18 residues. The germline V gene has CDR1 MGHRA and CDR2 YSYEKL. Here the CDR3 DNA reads TGCGCCAGCAGCCAAACTAGCGGGGGGCCAGCGATCACAGATACGCAGTATTTT. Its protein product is CASSQTSGGPAITDTQYF.